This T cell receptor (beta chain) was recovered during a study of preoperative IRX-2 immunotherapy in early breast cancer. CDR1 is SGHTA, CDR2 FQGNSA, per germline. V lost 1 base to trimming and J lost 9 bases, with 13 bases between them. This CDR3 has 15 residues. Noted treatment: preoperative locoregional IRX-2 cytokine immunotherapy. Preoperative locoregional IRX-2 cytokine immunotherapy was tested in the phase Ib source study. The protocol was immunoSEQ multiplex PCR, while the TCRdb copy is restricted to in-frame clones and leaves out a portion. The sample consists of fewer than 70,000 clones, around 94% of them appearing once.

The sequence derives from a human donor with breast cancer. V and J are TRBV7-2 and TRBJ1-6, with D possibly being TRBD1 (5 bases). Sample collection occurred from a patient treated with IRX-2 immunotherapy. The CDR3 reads CASSLGGAGSSPLHF. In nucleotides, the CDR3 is TGTGCCAGCAGCTTAGGGGGCGCTGGTTCTTCACCCCTCCACTTT.